This T cell receptor (beta chain) was identified in a study of T cell clonotyping in hematopoietic cell transplantation. V was pared by 0 bases and J by 3 bases, with 0 bases of the junction left unmatched. Per germline, CDR1 SGHRS and CDR2 YFSETQ. The CDR3 is 15 amino acids. Sequencing used immunoSEQ multiplex PCR; TCRdb keeps in-frame clones, though not all of them. The data contain 5,500 to 9,000 clones, 87% of them singletons. The TCR sequence derives from a male patient in his fifties who had an allogeneic stem cell transplant from a related donor, so the T cells may come from the graft donor. Some clones in this sample may be carry-over from other donors' samples. The sequencing used PBMCs, collected 100 days after allogeneic stem cell transplant. The rearrangement uses TRBV5-1 and TRBJ2-2; TRBD2 aligns across 9 bases. CDR3 in amino acids: CASSLVAGDTGELFF. CDR3 coding DNA: TGCGCCAGCAGCTTGGTAGCGGGAGACACCGGGGAGCTGTTTTTT.